This entry concerns a single T cell receptor beta chain. Other DNA sequences in this specimen translate into the identical CDR3. This entry belongs to a study of blood T cell repertoires in COVID-19. Sequencing used immunoSEQ multiplex PCR; TCRdb keeps in-frame clones, though not all of them. The table lists approximately 210,000 clones, 92% of them singletons, with around 1.2% in the top ten. CDR1 is LNHDA, CDR2 SQIVND, per germline (reference sequence). This CDR3 comprises 16 residues. Trimming cost V 4 bases and J 2 bases; bases outside gene matches: 8. This receptor was taken from a young man with acute or convalescent COVID-19. The sequencing input was peripheral blood. This sequence joins TRBV19 and TRBJ2-7, with 10 bases matching TRBD1. CDR3 nucleotide sequence: TGTGCCAGTAGTACCCGGGACAGGGGATCCCCCTACGAGCAGTACTTC. It specifies CASSTRDRGSPYEQYF.